The 20 T cell receptor beta chains below were found in one sample sequenced in a study of T cells after yellow fever vaccination. In TCRdb, the 5' RACE reads were re-called with MiXCR into one record per CDR3 protein. The repertoire holds 200,000 to 300,000 distinct CDR3 sequences, with 6.5% to 8.5% as singletons. Sequenced material: CD4+ T cells sorted from PBMCs, taken 15 days after the yellow fever booster vaccination. These receptors all stem from a man aged 30-40 years who received the YFV17D yellow fever vaccine.

V gene TRBV7-2 combines with J gene TRBJ2-1, with 7 bases matching TRBD2. CDR3 size: 11 residues. V dropped 1 base and J dropped 13; count of bases not matched to a gene: 1. Germline V gene lookup returns CDR1 SGHTA and CDR2 FQGNSA. For the CDR3, the DNA is TGTGCCAGCAGCTTAGGGGGACTACAGTTCTTC. It translates to CASSLGGLQFF.

This clonotype turned up a few times. The chain combines TRBV28 with TRBJ2-5; possibly TRBD1 or TRBD2 for D (7 bases each). The V and J ends lost 11 bases and 4 bases respectively, with 23 bases between them. The germline V gene encodes CDR1 MDHEN and CDR2 SYDVKM. This CDR3 comprises 15 residues. CDR3 bases: TGTGCCTCTCAGGGGGGGGCGCAAGGGCCAGAGACCCAGTACTTC. Its translation is CASQGGAQGPETQYF. Full variable domain (rest looked up from reference TRBV28 and TRBJ2-5): DVKVTQSSRYLVKRTGEKVFLECVQDMDHENMFWYRQDPGLGLRLIYFSYDVKMKEKGDIPEGYSVSREKKERFSLILESASTNQTSMYLCASQGGAQGPETQYFGPGTRLLVL.

This clonotype was found many times. The gene calls are TRBV5-1 and TRBJ2-5; no clear D. Germline V lookup: CDR1 SGHRS, CDR2 YFSETQ. The CDR3 runs to 13 residues. Trimming stripped 2 bases from V and 5 bases from J, with 10 bases between. The CDR3 nucleotides are TGCGCCAGCAGCTTCCGCCAGTGGGAGACCCAGTACTTC. Translated: CASSFRQWETQYF. Drawing the rest from reference TRBV5-1 and TRBJ2-5, the complete variable domain is KAGVTQTPRYLIKTRGQQVTLSCSPISGHRSVSWYQQTPGQGLQFLFEYFSETQRNKGNFPGRFSGRQFSNSRSEMNVSTLELGDSALYLCASSFRQWETQYFGPGTRLLVL.

This clonotype was detected only a few times. CDR3 sequence: CSVRQGITTNEKLFF. CDR3 coding DNA: TGCAGCGTTAGACAGGGGATAACAACTAATGAAAAACTGTTTTTT. The genes are TRBV29-1 and TRBJ1-4; 8 bases are shared with TRBD1. Per germline, CDR1 SQVTM and CDR2 ANQGSEA. The J segment lost 0 bases and the V segment lost 5 bases, leaving 5 bases of the junction unmatched. The CDR3 is made up of 15 amino acids.

This clonotype was observed at least ten times. The chain carries TRBV6-1 and TRBJ1-5; D is undetermined. Deletions cut 6 bases from V and 4 bases from J, with 13 bases between. The CDR3 has 14 amino acids. Germline V CDR1 and CDR2: MNHNS, SASEGT. The CDR3 protein is CASSPRTVNQPQHF. The CDR3 DNA reads TGTGCCAGCAGCCCCCGGACGGTTAATCAGCCCCAGCATTTT.

This clonotype was detected many times. This chain connects TRBV20-1 to TRBJ1-2; a possible D gene is TRBD1 (5 bases). Trimming took off 5 bases at V and 3 bases at J, with 13 bases between the two ends. The germline V gene has CDR1 DFQATT and CDR2 SNEGSKA (reference sequence). The CDR3 is 13 amino acids. CDR3 amino acids: CSAPGERDYGYTF. CDR3 DNA: TGCAGTGCTCCGGGGGAGAGGGACTATGGCTACACCTTC.

This clonotype came up a few times. The rearrangement uses TRBV20-1 and TRBJ2-2; D call uncertain. Germline V gene lookup returns CDR1 DFQATT and CDR2 SNEGSKA (reference sequence). The CDR3 is made up of 13 amino acids. With 1 base removed from V and 3 bases from J, the gap between germline ends came to 6 bases. The CDR3 region has the DNA TGCAGTGCTAGAGGCTTCGACACCGGGGAGCTGTTTTTT. Translating gives CSARGFDTGELFF.

The rearrangement links TRBV5-1 to TRBJ2-6; D is undetermined. Germline CDR1 SGHRS, CDR2 YFSETQ. V shed 8 bases and J shed 0 bases, with 9 bases lying between them. CDR3 length: 14 amino acids. CDR3 region: CASTPVSGANVLTF. CDR3 nucleotide sequence: TGCGCCAGTACCCCGGTCTCTGGGGCCAACGTCCTGACTTTC.

This clonotype was observed at least ten times. The chain carries TRBV12-3 or TRBV12-4 and TRBJ1-5, with D uncertain. V was trimmed by 3 bases and J by 5 bases, leaving 11 bases between them. This CDR3 spans 14 amino acids. CDR3 sequence: CASSLDGGYQPQHF. The CDR3 nucleotides read TGTGCCAGCAGTTTGGACGGAGGGTATCAGCCCCAGCATTTT.

At least ten counts were recorded for this clonotype. V is TRBV7-9 and J is TRBJ2-1, with TRBD2 matching over 7 bases. V was pared by 4 bases and J by 4 bases, with 13 bases of the junction left unmatched. From germline, CDR1 is SEHNR and CDR2 FQNEAQ (reference sequence). The CDR3 runs to 17 residues. CDR3 nucleotides: TGTGCCAGCAGCTCCAAACGCCGGCTAGCGGTATACAATGAGCAGTTCTTC. This encodes CASSSKRRLAVYNEQFF. Drawing the rest from reference TRBV7-9 and TRBJ2-1, the complete variable domain is DTGVSQNPRHKITKRGQNVTFRCDPISEHNRLYWYRQTLGQGPEFLTYFQNEAQLEKSRLLSDRFSAERPKGSFSTLEIQRTEQGDSAMYLCASSSKRRLAVYNEQFFGPGTRLTVL.

This clonotype turned up a few times. This sequence joins TRBV20-1 and TRBJ2-7; D may be TRBD2 (6 bases). CDR1 DFQATT and CDR2 SNEGSKA come from the germline V gene (reference sequence). V lost 3 bases and J 1 base, leaving 10 bases between the germline ends. This CDR3 has 13 residues. CDR3 in DNA: TGCAGTGCTAGGGAGGGCCTATCCTACGAGCAGTACTTC. It codes for CSAREGLSYEQYF.

This clonotype has only a few counts. The chain has TRBV19 and TRBJ2-7; TRBD2 matches 7 bases. The CDR3 runs 15 residues. Germline CDR1 and CDR2: LNHDA and SQIVND (reference sequence). Unmatched junction bases numbered 5, after V lost 0 bases and J lost 3 bases. The CDR3 loop is CASSIEAGASYEQYF. The CDR3 region has the DNA TGTGCCAGTAGTATAGAGGCGGGAGCTAGCTACGAGCAGTACTTC.

This clonotype was counted many times. V gene TRBV29-1 combines with J gene TRBJ2-7; no clear D gene. Per germline, CDR1 SQVTM and CDR2 ANQGSEA. Between the trimmed V and J ends, which lost 3 bases and 3 bases, there was a span of 6 bases. The CDR3 has 11 residues. The CDR3, as DNA: TGCAGCGTTGATTTCGGCTACGAGCAGTACTTC. Its translation: CSVDFGYEQYF.

This clonotype was seen a few times. This chain connects TRBV7-2 to TRBJ2-5, with 7 bases aligning to TRBD1. J lost 5 bases, V lost 6 bases, and 12 bases had no gene match. Per germline, CDR1 SGHTA and CDR2 FQGNSA. The CDR3 runs to 15 residues. DNA of the CDR3: TGTGCCAGCAGTATGACAGGGTCGTCGTTGGAGACCCAGTACTTC. Translating gives CASSMTGSSLETQYF. The variable domain in full, with the rest retrieved from reference TRBV7-2 and TRBJ2-5, is GAGVSQSPSNKVTEKGKDVELRCDPISGHTALYWYRQSLGQGLEFLIYFQGNSAPDKSGLPSDRFSAERTGGSVSTLTIQRTQQEDSAVYLCASSMTGSSLETQYFGPGTRLLVL.

This clonotype has a count of ten or more. The chain uses TRBV5-1 and TRBJ2-3; 10 bases agree with TRBD2. CDR1 is SGHRS and CDR2 is YFSETQ in the germline V gene. Unmatched junction bases numbered 8, after V lost 1 base and J lost 6 bases. The CDR3 runs 16 residues. The CDR3 nucleotides are TGCGCCAGCAGCTTGAGGGGTAGCGGGAGGACCGATACGCAGTATTTT. Amino acid sequence: CASSLRGSGRTDTQYF.

This clonotype occurred many times. The junction and the germline gene differ at one end; a read error may be behind it. The rearrangement uses TRBV19 and TRBJ2-1; TRBD2 agrees at 8 bases. The CDR3 is 14 residues long. CDR1 is LNHDA and CDR2 is SQIVND in the germline V gene (reference sequence). The CDR3 DNA is TGCGCCAGCAGCGGGGGAAGCTCCTACAATGAGCAGTTCTTC. It translates to CASSGGSSYNEQFF. Supplemented by reference TRBV19 and TRBJ2-1, the full variable domain reads DGGITQSPKYLFRKEGQNVTLSCEQNLNHDAMYWYRQDPGQGLRLIYYSQIVNDFQKGDIAEGYSVSREKKESFPLTVTSAQKNPTAFYLCASSGGSSYNEQFFGPGTRLTVL.

As regards this clonotype: A read error may produce the germline difference seen at one junction end. The genes are TRBV18 and TRBJ2-5; D unclear. This CDR3 is built from 13 residues. Germline V CDR1 and CDR2: KGHSH, LQKENI. The CDR3 sequence is CASSPLNHETQYF. The CDR3 region has the DNA TGTGCCAGCTCACCCTTGAACCATGAGACCCAGTACTTC. Filled out from reference TRBV18 and TRBJ2-5, the complete variable domain reads NAGVMQNPRHLVRRRGQEARLRCSPMKGHSHVYWYRQLPEEGLKFMVYLQKENIIDESGMPKERFSAEFPKEGPSILRIQQVVRGDSAAYFCASSPLNHETQYFGPGTRLLVL.

This clonotype was seen ten or more times. The chain has TRBV29-1 and TRBJ2-7; the D gene is possibly TRBD1 (5 bases). The CDR3 is 12 residues long. Trimming left V 5 bases short and J 0 bases short, with 8 bases between. Germline V lookup: CDR1 SQVTM, CDR2 ANQGSEA. CDR3 amino acids: CSVSQDSYEQYF. The CDR3 DNA is TGCAGCGTTTCACAGGACTCCTACGAGCAGTACTTC.

This clonotype was found many times. This chain connects TRBV20-1 to TRBJ2-3, with 7 nucleotides matching TRBD2. The CDR3 has 14 residues. The V segment lost 3 bases and the J segment 3 bases; nucleotides outside the gene matches: 6. Germline CDR1 is DFQATT and CDR2 is SNEGSKA (reference sequence). In DNA form, the CDR3 reads TGCAGTGCTAGCCTAGGCGGGAGAACAGATACGCAGTATTTT. It is translated as CSASLGGRTDTQYF.

This clonotype has a count of ten or more. The V gene is TRBV7-6, the J gene TRBJ2-1; TRBD1 is a possible D gene (5 bases). CDR1 SGHVS and CDR2 FNYEAQ come from the germline V gene. Trimming pared 1 base from V and 9 bases from J, leaving 10 bases between. CDR3 length equals 13 residues. CDR3 nucleotide sequence: TGTGCCAGCAGCTTAGATTGGGGCTTTGAGCAGTTCTTC. Protein sequence: CASSLDWGFEQFF. Together with reference TRBV7-6 and TRBJ2-1, the CDR3 gives the full variable domain: GAGVSQSPRYKVTKRGQDVALRCDPISGHVSLYWYRQALGQGPEFLTYFNYEAQQDKSGLPNDRFSAERPEGSISTLTIQRTEQRDSAMYRCASSLDWGFEQFFGPGTRLTVL.